This T cell receptor (beta chain) is drawn from a study of T cell repertoires in cytomegalovirus infection. Study details: CMV infection plus the matching HLA type was flagged by public TCR beta signatures.

TCRdb ran MiXCR on the reads and lists one entry per CDR3 protein. The sample contains under 600,000 distinct CDR3 sequences, approximately 17% of which appear only once. This clonotype occurred a few times. Antigen unknown. Whole-study findings and limits: There were HLA-C-restricted CMV-specific TCR beta clonotypes dominating the ex vivo response. Frequencies of public TCR beta families were cumulated, and this identified carriers of CMV plus the relevant HLA.

CDR3 length equals 16 residues. Germline loops: CDR1 MNHEY, CDR2 SMNVEV (reference sequence). Trimming left V 6 bases short and J 0 bases short, with 18 bases between. The clonotype comes from a human donor in good health (CMV status not recorded). Some clones in this sample may be carry-over from other donors' samples. Material: CD8+ T cells from PBMCs. The chain links TRBV27 to TRBJ2-7; no definite D call. CDR3 sequence: CASSPSVGRISYEQYF. The DNA of the CDR3 is TGTGCCAGCAGCCCGTCAGTTGGCAGGATCTCCTACGAGCAGTACTTC.